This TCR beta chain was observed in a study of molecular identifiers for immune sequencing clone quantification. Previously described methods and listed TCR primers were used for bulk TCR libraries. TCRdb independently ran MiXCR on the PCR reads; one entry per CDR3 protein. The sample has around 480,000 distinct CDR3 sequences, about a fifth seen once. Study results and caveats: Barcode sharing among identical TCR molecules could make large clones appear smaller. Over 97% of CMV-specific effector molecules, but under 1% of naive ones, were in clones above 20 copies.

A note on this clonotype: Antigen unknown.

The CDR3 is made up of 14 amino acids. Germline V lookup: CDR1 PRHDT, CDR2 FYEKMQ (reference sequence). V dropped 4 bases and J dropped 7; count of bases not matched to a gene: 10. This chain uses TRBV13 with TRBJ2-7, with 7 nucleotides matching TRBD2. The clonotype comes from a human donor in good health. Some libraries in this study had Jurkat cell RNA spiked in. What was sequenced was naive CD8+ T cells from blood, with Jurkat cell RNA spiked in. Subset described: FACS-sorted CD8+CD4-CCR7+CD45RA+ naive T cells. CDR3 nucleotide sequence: TGTGCCAGCAGCTCCCTAGACCGGGGAGGGGAGCAGTACTTC. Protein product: CASSSLDRGGEQYF.